The clone carrying this T cell receptor (beta chain) was detected once. Its antigen is not known. Since no conserved phenylalanine or tryptophan closes the CDR3, a read error is the likely cause. Those who donated were healthy bone marrow donors. There were likely unrecorded immune exposures, though donors were nominally healthy when sampled. The data were taken from a study of cytomegalovirus exposure and HLA in healthy donors. The PCR ran on 60 Vbeta and 13 Jbeta primers. Here immunoSEQ multiplex PCR was the method, and the copy in TCRdb shows in-frame clones only, minus some. The sample holds 150,000 or so clones; more than 80% are singletons and the top ten take roughly 5.2%. The CDR3 consists of 15 residues. CDR1 SNHLY and CDR2 FYNNEI come from the germline V gene. V dropped 8 bases and J dropped 0; count of bases not matched to a gene: 8. Study-wide results and caveats: With later analysis, a missense DCLRE1C variant became linked to TCR beta V- and J-gene trimming. Most of the CMV-associated TCR beta chains (in a later analysis) appeared to be HLA-restricted.

Sequenced input: PBMCs. The source of this sequence is a woman in her late teens or twenties in good health and CMV-seropositive. The genes are TRBV2 and TRBJ1-2; 8 nucleotides line up with TRBD1. The CDR3 nucleotides are TGTGCCAGCCTCCGGGGACAGGAACCTAACTATGGCTACACCCTC. Encoded protein: CASLRGQEPNYGYTL.